This TCR beta chain stems from a study of cytomegalovirus exposure and HLA in healthy donors. Study conclusions and caveats: The classifier reportedly diagnosed cytomegalovirus status with high sensitivity and specificity. TCR beta V segments were, for the most part, productive about 87% or about 30% of the time in an earlier analysis. Researchers reportedly found TCR beta sequences accurately predicted most subjects' HLA-A and HLA-B alleles.

As for this clone: Its antigen is undetermined.

Trimming left V 6 bases short and J 1 base short, with 12 bases between. Germline assignment: CDR1 MGHRA and CDR2 YSYEKL. The length of the CDR3 is 14 residues. PCR amplification relied on 60 Vbeta primers (plus 13 Jbeta primers). This table comes from immunoSEQ multiplex PCR, and its TCRdb copy is limited to in-frame clones, with some not included. The sample contains under 85,000 clones, just under 70% of which appear only once. The sequencing sample was made of PBMCs. The source of this sequence is a woman in her twenties or thirties in good health and CMV-seronegative. This chain joins TRBV4-1 and TRBJ1-1; tentatively, D is TRBD1 (5 bases). The CDR3 protein is CASSPRTQNTEAFF. The CDR3 region has the DNA TGCGCCAGCAGTCCAAGGACACAGAACACTGAAGCTTTCTTT.